Only a few counts were recorded for the clone carrying this T cell receptor (beta chain). The sample belongs to a study of shared clonotypes between healthy human individuals. Profiling relied on immunoSEQ multiplex PCR, and the TCRdb table lists in-frame clones only, not all of them. Of about 2.4 million clones listed, approximately 90% are singletons. Germline V gene lookup returns CDR1 MGHRA and CDR2 YSYEKL. The CDR3 runs to 14 residues. Trimming removed 0 bases from V and 4 bases from J, with 9 bases in between. This receptor was obtained from a man aged 18 to 29 in good health. Input material: naive CD4+ T cells sorted from blood. Subset defined: CD45RA+ positively selected. The chain couples TRBV4-1 to TRBJ1-2; unclear D gene. CDR3 coding DNA: TGCGCCAGCAGCCAAGATCGGGGTCCCTATGGCTACACCTTC. Residues: CASSQDRGPYGYTF.